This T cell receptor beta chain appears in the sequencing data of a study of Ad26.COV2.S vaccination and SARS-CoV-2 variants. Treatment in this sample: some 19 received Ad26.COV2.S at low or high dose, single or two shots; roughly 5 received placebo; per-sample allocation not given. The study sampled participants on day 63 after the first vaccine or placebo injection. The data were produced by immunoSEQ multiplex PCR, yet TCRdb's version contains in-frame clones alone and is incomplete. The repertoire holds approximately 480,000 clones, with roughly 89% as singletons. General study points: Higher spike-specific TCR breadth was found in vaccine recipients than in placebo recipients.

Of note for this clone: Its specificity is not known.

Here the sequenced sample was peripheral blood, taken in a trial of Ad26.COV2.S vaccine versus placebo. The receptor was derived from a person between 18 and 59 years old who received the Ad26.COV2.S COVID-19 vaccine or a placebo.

The CDR3 loop is CASSWAGQGIPYEQYF. The CDR3 DNA sequence: TGTGCCAGCAGTTGGGCGGGACAGGGTATCCCTTACGAGCAGTACTTC. The rearrangement uses TRBV27 and TRBJ2-7; 9 nucleotides line up with TRBD1. This CDR3 comprises 16 residues. V was clipped by 4 bases and J by 4 bases; unmatched bases: 11. Germline V gives CDR1 MNHEY, CDR2 SMNVEV (reference sequence).